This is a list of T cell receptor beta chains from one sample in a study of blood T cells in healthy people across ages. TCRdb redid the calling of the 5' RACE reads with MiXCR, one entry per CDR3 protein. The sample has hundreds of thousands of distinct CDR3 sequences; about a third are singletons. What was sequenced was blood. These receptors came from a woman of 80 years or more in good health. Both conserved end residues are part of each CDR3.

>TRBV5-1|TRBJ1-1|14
CASSLVPGGAEAFF
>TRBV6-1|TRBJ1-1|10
CAVARTEAFF
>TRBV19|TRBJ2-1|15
CASRESGGFYNEQFF
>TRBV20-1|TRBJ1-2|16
CSARVGGPRANYGYTF
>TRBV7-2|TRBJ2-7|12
CASSWTGGEQYF
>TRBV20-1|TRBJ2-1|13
CSARDHRVNERFF
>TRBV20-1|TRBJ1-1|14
CSARARPGGTEAFF
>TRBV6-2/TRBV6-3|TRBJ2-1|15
CASTSSGLTYNEQFF
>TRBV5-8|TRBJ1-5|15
CASSLGQGLREPQHF
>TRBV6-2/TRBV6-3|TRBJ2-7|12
CASNNPGHEQYF
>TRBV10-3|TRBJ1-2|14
CAISIRGASYGYTF
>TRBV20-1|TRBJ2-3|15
CSARDRVGVRDTQYF
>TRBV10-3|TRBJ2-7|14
CAIRKGQGAYEQYF
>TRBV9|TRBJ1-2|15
CASSVGMSASYGYTF
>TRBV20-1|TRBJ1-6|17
CSAKSGSSSSYNSPLHF
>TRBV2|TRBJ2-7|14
CASRQTGHSYEQYF
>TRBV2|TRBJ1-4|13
CATMGGGNEKLFF
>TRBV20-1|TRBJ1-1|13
CSAMTGVNTEAFF
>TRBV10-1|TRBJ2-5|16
CASSERRTSGTETQYF
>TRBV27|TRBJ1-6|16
CASSLIGPGAYSPLHF
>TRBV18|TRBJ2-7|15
CASSPVDLSSYEQYF
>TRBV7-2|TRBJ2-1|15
CASSPLAGVWHEQFF
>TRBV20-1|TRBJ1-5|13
CSARPIGNQPQHF
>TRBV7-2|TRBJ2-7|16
CASSLASYSQLYEQYF
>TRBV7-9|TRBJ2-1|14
CASSREDSYNEQFF
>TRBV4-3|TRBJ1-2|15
CASSQGGAQSYGYTF